The 19 T cell receptor beta chains below come from one sample, sequenced in a study of identical twins. TCRdb ran MiXCR on the 5' RACE reads and lists one entry per CDR3 protein. This sample yields about 700,000 distinct CDR3 sequences, of which around 5.7% are seen a single time; roughly 1.8% belongs to the top ten. The sample taken for sequencing was naive T cells sorted from blood. The source of these receptors is a man aged 18 to 30 in good health.

This clonotype was observed at least ten times. This chain connects TRBV9 to TRBJ2-6; 7 bases are a match to TRBD2. V shed 4 bases, J shed 2 bases, and the junction held 0 bases outside the gene matches. The length of the CDR3 is 14 residues. CDR1 SGDLS and CDR2 YYNGEE come from the germline V gene. The CDR3 protein is CASSREAGANVLTF. Written as DNA, the CDR3 is TGTGCCAGCAGCCGGGAGGCTGGGGCCAACGTCCTGACTTTC.

There are a few counts of this clonotype. The gene calls are TRBV19 and TRBJ1-1; TRBD1 is a possible D gene (5 bases). The CDR3 runs to 16 residues. Looked up from germline, CDR1 is LNHDA and CDR2 is SQIVND (reference sequence). Trimming stripped 3 bases from V and 7 bases from J, with 21 bases between. The CDR3 nucleotides are TGTGCCAGTAGTATGGGAAGGGGACGCTACACCTATGAAGCTTTCTTT. This sequence encodes CASSMGRGRYTYEAFF.

The J gene is TRBJ2-7, the V gene TRBV6-5; 9 nucleotides align to TRBD2. The V gene end was trimmed by 8 bases and the J gene end by 1 base; junction bases not matched to a gene: 9. The germline V gene has CDR1 MNHEY and CDR2 SVGAGI. The CDR3 covers 15 residues. For the CDR3, the DNA is TGTGCCAGCGGTTTCTGGACTAGCGCATCCTACGAGCAGTACGTC. It encodes CASGFWTSASYEQYV.

This clonotype was counted only a few times. The genes are TRBV10-1 and TRBJ2-3, with a weak D call TRBD2 (5 bases). CDR1 and CDR2 from the germline V gene are WNHNN and SYGVQD (reference sequence). The V and J ends lost 3 bases and 2 bases respectively, with 9 bases between them. This CDR3 region has 14 residues. The CDR3 DNA sequence: TGCGCCAGCAGTGACCGGGGTTTCACAGATACGCAGTATTTT. Protein sequence: CASSDRGFTDTQYF.

The rearrangement links TRBV5-1 to TRBJ2-3; 10 positions agree with TRBD2. CDR1 and CDR2 from the germline V gene are SGHRS and YFSETQ. CDR3 length: 15 residues. V shed 1 base, J shed 5 bases, and the junction held 4 bases outside the gene matches. For the CDR3, the DNA is TGCGCCAGCAGCTTGCTGCTAGCGGGAGTAGATACGCAGTATTTT. Its translation is CASSLLLAGVDTQYF.

This clonotype was detected many times. The rearrangement links TRBV29-1 to TRBJ2-1; TRBD1 aligns across 11 bases. Germline CDR1 SQVTM, CDR2 ANQGSEA. Trimming cost V 7 bases and J 7 bases; bases outside gene matches: 9. This CDR3 is built from 14 residues. Here the CDR3 reads CSASGQGARNEQFF. The CDR3 nucleotides are TGCAGCGCCTCAGGACAGGGGGCTCGAAATGAGCAGTTCTTC.

The rearrangement joins TRBV11-2 to TRBJ2-7, with D perhaps being TRBD1 or TRBD2 (5 bases each). V gave up 10 bases and J gave up 13 bases, with 20 bases separating them. This CDR3 region has 11 residues. Germline CDR1 reads SGHAT; CDR2 reads FQNNGV. In nucleotides, the CDR3 is TGTGCCACCTCAGCTTCGGGACCTCAATACTTC. Residues: CATSASGPQYF.

The table lists this clonotype with many counts. The rearrangement uses TRBV27 and TRBJ2-1, with TRBD2 identical over 12 bases. The CDR3 spans 15 residues. Trimming at V came to 5 bases and at J to 12 bases, leaving 11 bases not matched to a gene. Germline V CDR1 and CDR2: MNHEY, SMNVEV (reference sequence). The CDR3 bases are TGTGCCAGCAGTCCTAGCGGGAGGGCCGATCGTTGGCAGTTCTTC. Its protein is CASSPSGRADRWQFF.

There are many counts of this clonotype. V and J are TRBV29-1 and TRBJ2-1; D may be TRBD1 (5 bases). The V gene lost 0 bases and the J gene lost 8 bases, with 17 bases spanning the gap. The CDR3 runs to 15 residues. The germline gives CDR1 SQVTM, CDR2 ANQGSEA. The CDR3 DNA sequence: TGCAGCGTTGAAGACCACCAGGGTTTTGGAGATGAGCAGTTCTTC. Its protein product is CSVEDHQGFGDEQFF.

V gene TRBV5-1 combines with J gene TRBJ2-3, with a possible D match to TRBD2 (5 bases). CDR3 length: 16 amino acids. V was cut by 1 base and J by 0 bases, with 12 bases left in between. The germline V gene has CDR1 SGHRS and CDR2 YFSETQ. The CDR3 bases are TGCGCCAGCAGCTTGTACCAATCGGGAAGCACAGATACGCAGTATTTT. Translation: CASSLYQSGSTDTQYF.

This clonotype was counted at least ten times. This chain joins TRBV3-1 and TRBJ2-1; 8 bases are a match to TRBD2. The CDR3 covers 16 residues. Germline CDR1 LGHDT, CDR2 YNNKEL (reference sequence). V lost 1 base and J lost 2; bases outside the gene matches: 4. CDR3 nucleotide sequence: TGTGCCAGCAGCCAAGGGACTAGCAGGACCTACAATGAGCAGTTCTTC. Translated, it gives CASSQGTSRTYNEQFF.

This clonotype was counted between two and nine times. The chain is built from TRBV28 and TRBJ2-5; TRBD2 might be the D (6 bases). The CDR3 covers 14 residues. Trimming stripped 7 bases from V and 2 bases from J, with 14 bases between. CDR1 and CDR2 (germline): MDHEN, SYDVKM. DNA of the CDR3: TGTGCCAGCACCCTCGGCGGACTACAAGAGACCCAGTACTTC. Translated, it gives CASTLGGLQETQYF.

V usage is TRBV10-3 and J usage is TRBJ2-7; D gene ambiguous. Trimming removed 6 bases at V and 2 bases at J, with 11 bases between. This CDR3 contains 13 residues. The germline CDR1 and CDR2 sequences are ENHRY and SYGVKD. In DNA, the CDR3 is TGTGCCATCAGCACGGACGTAGCCTACGAGCAGTACGTC. It codes for CAISTDVAYEQYV.

This clonotype was observed at least ten times. V is TRBV5-1 and J is TRBJ2-1; tentatively, D is TRBD2 (5 bases). V dropped 0 bases and J dropped 0 bases, with 10 bases sitting between them. This CDR3 comprises 16 residues. The germline CDR1 and CDR2 sequences are SGHRS and YFSETQ. The CDR3 sequence: CASSLETGSSYNEQFF. The CDR3 DNA follows: TGCGCCAGCAGCTTGGAAACGGGAAGCTCCTACAATGAGCAGTTCTTC.

The chain combines TRBV7-2 with TRBJ2-7; 8 nucleotides agree with TRBD1. This CDR3 has 15 residues. The germline gives CDR1 SGHTA, CDR2 FQGNSA. The junction had 6 bases not matched to a gene; V was cut back by 5 bases and J by 0 bases. Written as DNA, the CDR3 is TGTGCCAGCAGCACCACGACAGGGGTCTCCTACGAGCAGTACTTC. Amino acid sequence: CASSTTTGVSYEQYF.

This clonotype appeared many times. V gene TRBV27 combines with J gene TRBJ2-5; D is undetermined. This CDR3 is 15 amino acids long. Trimming left V 6 bases short and J 5 bases short, with 19 bases between. Germline CDR1 is MNHEY and CDR2 is SMNVEV (reference sequence). The CDR3 bases are TGTGCCAGCAGCTTTTTAGGCCAGGCCGGGGAGACCCAGTACTTC. It encodes CASSFLGQAGETQYF.

This clonotype was counted ten times or more. The rearrangement joins TRBV12-3 or TRBV12-4 to TRBJ1-1; possible D gene TRBD1, 5 bases. The V and J ends lost 7 bases and 2 bases respectively, with 17 bases between them. The CDR3 extends over 15 amino acids. The CDR3 bases are TGTGCCAGCACACTGGGAGACAGACCCAACACTGAAGCTTTCTTT. Protein: CASTLGDRPNTEAFF.

The CDR3: CASSSGGQERAFF. The CDR3 DNA reads as TGCGCCAGCAGCTCGGGTGGACAGGAACGAGCTTTCTTT. The chain links TRBV5-1 to TRBJ1-1; 7 bases map to TRBD1. The CDR3 consists of 13 residues. The ends lost 3 bases at V and 10 bases at J; junction bases unmatched: 9. Per germline, CDR1 SGHRS and CDR2 YFSETQ. The full variable domain, its missing parts supplied by reference TRBV5-1 and TRBJ1-1, is KAGVTQTPRYLIKTRGQQVTLSCSPISGHRSVSWYQQTPGQGLQFLFEYFSETQRNKGNFPGRFSGRQFSNSRSEMNVSTLELGDSALYLCASSSGGQERAFFGQGTRLTVV.

As concerns this clonotype: A much larger clone differs from this one at a single base, so this may be a read error. Lacking the conserved final phenylalanine or tryptophan, this CDR3 likely reflects a read error. V and J are TRBV29-1 and TRBJ2-5, with D perhaps assigned TRBD1 or TRBD2 (5 bases each). V was pared by 6 bases and J by 5 bases, with 10 bases between. In germline, CDR1 is SQVTM, CDR2 ANQGSEA. The CDR3 sequence is 11 residues long. CDR3 in amino acids: CSVRGVETQYS. Written as DNA, the CDR3 is TGCAGCGTAAGGGGAGTGGAGACCCAGTACTCC.